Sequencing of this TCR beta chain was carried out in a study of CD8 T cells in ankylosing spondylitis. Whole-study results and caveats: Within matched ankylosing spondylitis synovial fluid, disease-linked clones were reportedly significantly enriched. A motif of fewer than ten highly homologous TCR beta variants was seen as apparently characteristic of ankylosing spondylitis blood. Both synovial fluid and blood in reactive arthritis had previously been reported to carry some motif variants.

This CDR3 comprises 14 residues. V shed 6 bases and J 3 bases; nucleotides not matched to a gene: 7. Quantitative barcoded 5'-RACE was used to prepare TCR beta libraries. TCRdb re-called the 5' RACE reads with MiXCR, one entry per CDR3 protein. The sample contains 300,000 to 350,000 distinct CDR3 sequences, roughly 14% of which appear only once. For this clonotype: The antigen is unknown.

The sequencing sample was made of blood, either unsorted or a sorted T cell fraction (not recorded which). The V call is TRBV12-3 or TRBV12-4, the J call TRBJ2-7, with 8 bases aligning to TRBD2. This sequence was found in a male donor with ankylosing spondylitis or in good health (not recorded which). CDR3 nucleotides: TGTGCCAGCAGCCCCCGCGGGGGGAACTACGAGCAGTACTTC. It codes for CASSPRGGNYEQYF.